This TCR beta chain appears in the sequencing data of a study of CD8+CD57+ T cells in acquired aplastic anemia. Study-level background: The average for DNA from sorted CD4+ and CD8+ cells was about 3.3 ug.

Regarding the study as a whole: Controls and patients did not differ significantly in CD8+ Simpson's diversity. Shared by patients and controls, fewer than 30 CD8+ CDR3s were abundant in patients.

All patients picked for sequencing had shown, by flow cytometry, an expansion of CD8+CD57+ cells. V was clipped by 2 bases and J by 7 bases, with 12 bases between them. The germline V gene has CDR1 KGHSH and CDR2 LQKENI. CDR3 size: 14 residues. Genomic DNA provided the template from which TCR beta VDJ and CDR3 profiles were obtained. MiXCR was run by TCRdb on the reads, yielding one entry per CDR3 protein. The profile shows 160,000 or so distinct CDR3 sequences, 45% to 55% of them singletons. This clonotype came up a few times. The antigen is undetermined. The genes are TRBV18 and TRBJ2-1; maybe TRBD2 (5 bases). What was sequenced was sorted CD4+, CD8+, or CD8+CD57+ T cells (not recorded which) from PBMCs. This receptor was identified in a human donor with aplastic anemia. CDR3 protein: CASSPVVGENEQFF. The CDR3 coding sequence is TGTGCCAGCTCACCAGTTGTTGGGGAGAATGAGCAGTTCTTC.